This T cell receptor (beta chain) came from a study of OX40 agonist ivuxolimab in advanced cancers. Broader study findings: The study found that CD8+ T cells averaged more expanded clones than CD4+.

Concerning this clone itself: Its antigen is still unknown.

Autoimmune disease history or systemic immunosuppression disqualified patients. Blood sampling took place at baseline, cycle 4 day 1, and cycle 7 day 1. V lost 5 bases and J lost 6, with 20 bases in between. The CDR3 extends over 16 amino acids. CDR1 SGHRS and CDR2 YFSETQ come from the germline V gene. Libraries were prepared by immunoSEQ multiplex PCR; TCRdb keeps only in-frame clonotypes and omits some of them. The sample includes 65,000 to 95,000 clones, under 85% seen only once; the top ten take over 3%. The sequenced sample was CD4+ or CD8+ T cells sorted from blood, obtained in a trial of the OX40 agonist ivuxolimab. This chain links TRBV5-1 with TRBJ2-2, with D tentatively TRBD1 (6 bases). The source is an adult with an advanced solid tumor such as melanoma, head and neck, liver or kidney cancer. The CDR3 region is CASRKTRGISAGELFF. The DNA of the CDR3 is TGCGCCAGCAGAAAGACCAGGGGAATCAGCGCCGGGGAGCTGTTTTTT.